This T cell receptor beta chain was found in a study of response to subunit inactivated influenza vaccine. A single record per CDR3 protein comes from TCRdb applying MiXCR to the RT-PCR reads. Altogether about 540,000 distinct CDR3 sequences are present, roughly 25% being singletons, with the ten largest covering 2.8%. The CDR3 consists of 13 residues. The V and J ends lost 6 bases and 12 bases, in that order; junction bases with no gene match: 13. These data were likewise used in another study, on T cells expressing NK-cell markers. As that report states: As the method of synthesis, 5'RACE template switching with UMIs yielded TCR beta cDNA. Seven of the eight sequenced donors were classified as HCMV-seropositive, and one was classified as seronegative. Among several donors, these clonotypes also ranked first in the CD3+CD56-NKG2C+ fraction. Unclear, still, was the HCMV specificity of the expanded NKG2C+ T cell clones.

The sequences come from CD4+ T cells sorted from PBMCs, collected roughly 12 days after vaccination. The clonotype comes from a man over 45 who received an inactivated influenza vaccine. V usage is TRBV12-3 or TRBV12-4 and J usage is TRBJ1-1; 7 bases fit TRBD1. The CDR3: CASSKGQAPTPFF. The CDR3 nucleotides read TGTGCCAGCAGCAAAGGACAGGCTCCCACACCTTTCTTT.